This T cell receptor beta chain was observed in a study of blood T cell repertoires in COVID-19. Looking at the study overall: The study drew acute and convalescent COVID-19 samples from the United States, Italy and Spain. From T cells, B-cell-depleted T cells, or PBMCs came the material, which was cDNA or gDNA.

This CDR3 is built from 12 residues. The V end lost 0 bases, the J end lost 13 bases, and 12 bases lay between the germline ends. From germline, CDR1 is SNHLY and CDR2 FYNNEI. In the original processing: Reference gene primer amplification gave nucleated cell count estimates. The protocol was immunoSEQ multiplex PCR, while the TCRdb copy is restricted to in-frame clones and leaves out a portion. V and J calls and clone size are as listed in that table; D and trimming were resolved from the DNA. This sample has about 120,000 clones, with roughly four fifths found just once. Sequenced sample: peripheral blood. The source of this sequence is a woman between 50 and 59 years old with acute or convalescent COVID-19. V gene TRBV2 combines with J gene TRBJ1-2, with unresolved D. The CDR3 nucleotides read TGTGCCAGCAGTGAAGCCCCCCAGGCAGGCACCTTC. Encoded protein: CASSEAPQAGTF.